The 22 T cell receptor beta chains below come from one sample, sequenced in a study of T cells after yellow fever vaccination. One entry per CDR3 protein results from TCRdb running MiXCR on the 5' RACE reads. The table shows 620,000 or so distinct CDR3 sequences, with roughly 12% occurring only once. This specimen was PBMCs, taken on the day of the yellow fever booster vaccination. The receptors were sampled from a man under 40 who received the YFV17D yellow fever vaccine.

The genes are TRBV7-9 and TRBJ2-7; D perhaps matches TRBD2 (5 bases). This CDR3 is built from 14 residues. Deletions cut 1 base from V and 2 bases from J, with 9 bases between. Germline loops: CDR1 SEHNR, CDR2 FQNEAQ (reference sequence). In nucleotides, the CDR3 is TGTGCCAGCAGCTTAGACCCGACTACCTACGAGCAGTACTTC. Residues: CASSLDPTTYEQYF.

This sequence joins TRBV7-3 and TRBJ1-1; D is ambiguous. There are 15 residues in the CDR3. V was shortened by 1 base and J by 1 base, with 10 bases between the two germline ends. The V gene's germline CDR1 is SGHTA and CDR2 FQGTGA. As DNA, the CDR3 is TGTGCCAGCAGCTTAAATTTCCGACGGAACACTGAAGCTTTCTTT. Amino acids: CASSLNFRRNTEAFF. Supplemented by reference TRBV7-3 and TRBJ1-1, the full variable domain reads GAGVSQTPSNKVTEKGKYVELRCDPISGHTALYWYRQSLGQGPEFLIYFQGTGAADDSGLPNDRFFAVRPEGSVSTLKIQRTERGDSAVYLCASSLNFRRNTEAFFGQGTRLTVV.

This clonotype was picked up a small number of times. The chain joins TRBV6-1 to TRBJ2-2, with TRBD1 matching over 9 bases. The germline gives CDR1 MNHNS, CDR2 SASEGT. This CDR3 has 14 residues. The trim removed 6 bases at V and 7 bases at J, leaving 6 bases unmatched. CDR3 nucleotide sequence: TGTGCCAGCAGAAAACAGGGGGCTGTCGGGGAGCTGTTTTTT. It specifies CASRKQGAVGELFF.

This clonotype was picked up a small number of times. This chain joins TRBV12-3 or TRBV12-4 and TRBJ2-2, with a tentative D call TRBD2 (5 bases). Trimming shortened V by 6 bases and J by 7 bases, and 12 bases separated the two germline ends. The CDR3 runs to 13 residues. The CDR3 sequence: CASSPLLDGELFF. The CDR3 nucleotides are TGTGCCAGCAGCCCATTACTAGACGGGGAGCTGTTTTTT.

This clonotype was seen only a few times. The J gene is TRBJ2-3, the V gene TRBV25-1; 9 bases are a match to TRBD2. Germline V gene sequence: CDR1 MGHDK, CDR2 SYGVNS. This CDR3 spans 15 amino acids. The V and J ends lost 3 bases and 4 bases, in that order; junction bases with no gene match: 5. CDR3 bases: TGTGCCAGCAGTGACTTAGCGGGAGTCTCAGATACGCAGTATTTT. It yields the protein CASSDLAGVSDTQYF.

The chain uses TRBV7-3 and TRBJ2-1, with 9 bases matching TRBD2. The CDR3 extends over 13 amino acids. Per germline, CDR1 SGHTA and CDR2 FQGTGA. V shed 3 bases, J shed 7 bases, and the junction held 1 base outside the gene matches. As DNA, the CDR3 is TGTGCCAGCAGCTTCACTAGCGGGAATGAGCAGTTCTTC. Protein sequence: CASSFTSGNEQFF.

This clonotype occurred a few times. This rearrangement joins TRBV6-1 to TRBJ1-6; D remains unclear. Germline lookup yields CDR1 MNHNS and CDR2 SASEGT. CDR3 size: 13 residues. Deletions cut 2 bases from V and 7 bases from J, with 6 bases between. The CDR3 DNA is TGTGCCAGCAGTGAAAGTGGGAATTCACCCCTCCACTTT. Amino acids: CASSESGNSPLHF.

This clonotype was counted a few times. J is TRBJ2-6 and V is TRBV12-3 or TRBV12-4, with D hard to call. Trimming stripped 8 bases from V and 0 bases from J, with 11 bases between. CDR3 length: 15 amino acids. The CDR3 bases are TGTGCCAGCCAAAAACGGAACTCTGGGGCCAACGTCCTGACTTTC. Translation gives CASQKRNSGANVLTF.

This chain links TRBV12-5 with TRBJ2-2; D gene ambiguous. V was clipped by 1 base and J by 7 bases, with 10 bases between them. The CDR3 is 14 amino acids. Germline V gene lookup returns CDR1 LGHNT and CDR2 FRNRAP. CDR3 nucleotide sequence: TGTGCTAGTGGTTTGGGACAAGCTAGCGGGGAGCTGTTTTTT. Amino acid sequence: CASGLGQASGELFF.

V and J are TRBV11-2 and TRBJ2-1; TRBD2 matches at 7 bases. V gave up 1 base and J gave up 8 bases; unmatched junction bases: 5. There are 14 residues in the CDR3. Per germline, CDR1 SGHAT and CDR2 FQNNGV. The CDR3 protein is CASSLGRERYEQFF. CDR3 in DNA: TGTGCCAGCAGCTTAGGGCGGGAGAGGTATGAGCAGTTCTTC.

This clonotype was found a few times. This chain joins TRBV9 and TRBJ2-2; D gene ambiguous. Trimming cost V 3 bases and J 7 bases, with 16 bases left between them. The germline V gene has CDR1 SGDLS and CDR2 YYNGEE. This CDR3 region has 15 residues. The CDR3 region is CASSEGGRAHGELFF. The CDR3, as DNA: TGTGCCAGCAGCGAGGGTGGCCGGGCGCACGGGGAGCTGTTTTTT. Combining the CDR3 with reference TRBV9 and TRBJ2-2 gives the whole variable domain DSGVTQTPKHLITATGQRVTLRCSPRSGDLSVYWYQQSLDQGLQFLIQYYNGEERAKGNILERFSAQQFPDLHSELNLSSLELGDSALYFCASSEGGRAHGELFFGEGSRLTVL.

This clonotype was observed a handful of times. This sequence joins TRBV20-1 and TRBJ2-7; 7 nucleotides agree with TRBD2. V was clipped by 1 base and J by 6 bases; unmatched bases: 9. The CDR3 spans 14 residues. Germline V gene lookup returns CDR1 DFQATT and CDR2 SNEGSKA (reference sequence). The CDR3 DNA follows: TGCAGTGCTAGAGTCTTGGGCAGGGAGGGCGAGCAGTACTTC. Translating gives CSARVLGREGEQYF.

This clonotype has only a few counts. This chain connects TRBV7-2 to TRBJ1-5; D unclear. Trimming removed 5 bases at V and 3 bases at J, with 5 bases between. CDR1 is SGHTA and CDR2 is FQGNSA in the germline V gene. This CDR3 spans 12 amino acids. CDR3 protein: CASSAYNQPQHF. The DNA of the CDR3 is TGTGCCAGCAGCGCTTACAATCAGCCCCAGCATTTT.

This clonotype was seen more than once but under ten times. The chain has TRBV5-4 and TRBJ2-7, with 7 bases lining up with TRBD1. Looked up from germline, CDR1 is SGHNT and CDR2 is YYREEE (reference sequence). The CDR3 has 15 residues. Germline trimming cut 4 bases from V and 2 bases from J; bases unmatched to any gene: 9. The CDR3 bases are TGTGCCAGCAGCACGGGACAGTTGGCGGCCTACGAGCAGTACTTC. Protein product: CASSTGQLAAYEQYF.

The chain uses TRBV5-1 and TRBJ1-4; D is perhaps TRBD1 (5 bases). CDR3 size: 14 residues. Trimming took off 4 bases at V and 8 bases at J, with 15 bases between the two ends. Per the germline V gene, CDR1 is SGHRS and CDR2 is YFSETQ. Written as DNA, the CDR3 is TGCGCCAGCAGCGGGACCGCTGCCCGAGAAAAACTGTTTTTT. It codes for CASSGTAAREKLFF.

V usage is TRBV15 and J usage is TRBJ2-5; D unclear. Germline V gives CDR1 LNHNV, CDR2 YYDKDF (reference sequence). This CDR3 spans 14 amino acids. Trimming left V 8 bases short and J 7 bases short, with 20 bases between. In DNA form, the CDR3 reads TGTGCCACCTCTATCGGCGCCATTTCCGGGACCCAGTACTTC. It translates to CATSIGAISGTQYF.

In its sample, this clonotype was seen a few times. This chain links TRBV24-1 with TRBJ2-7; the match to TRBD1 covers 9 bases. V gave up 2 bases and J gave up 1 base; unmatched junction bases: 5. Per germline, CDR1 KGHDR and CDR2 SFDVKD. The CDR3 has 16 residues. Here the CDR3 DNA reads TGTGCCACCAGTGATTCCTCGGGACAGGGTTCCTACGAGCAGTACTTC. Its translation is CATSDSSGQGSYEQYF.

V is TRBV7-9 and J is TRBJ2-2; D ambiguous. The V gene's germline CDR1 is SEHNR and CDR2 FQNEAQ (reference sequence). This CDR3 has 11 amino acids. Trimming pared 8 bases from V and 6 bases from J, leaving 7 bases between. This CDR3 reads CASHKSGELFF. The CDR3 DNA follows: TGTGCCAGCCATAAGTCCGGGGAGCTGTTTTTT.

This clonotype was detected a few times. The chain joins TRBV20-1 to TRBJ1-2; the D is unclear. CDR1 is DFQATT and CDR2 is SNEGSKA in the germline V gene (reference sequence). The CDR3 is made up of 13 amino acids. V shed 4 bases and J shed 8 bases, with 17 bases lying between them. CDR3 in amino acids: CSATPTVVDGYTF. CDR3 DNA: TGCAGTGCTACCCCAACAGTAGTCGACGGCTACACCTTC.

The CDR3 DNA is TGCAGCGTCGATAGAAGACTAACTAGCGGGAGTATCAATGAGCAGTTCTTC. Translated: CSVDRRLTSGSINEQFF. This sequence joins TRBV29-1 and TRBJ2-1, with 11 bases matching TRBD2. Looked up from germline, CDR1 is SQVTM and CDR2 is ANQGSEA. Trimming at V came to 6 bases and at J to 6 bases, leaving 16 bases not matched to a gene. The CDR3 has 17 amino acids.

The chain couples TRBV12-3 or TRBV12-4 to TRBJ1-5, with D possibly being TRBD1 (6 bases). The CDR3 is made up of 14 amino acids. The germline V and J ends were trimmed by 2 bases and 5 bases, with 10 bases remaining between them. The CDR3 protein is CASSLFNRDQPQHF. The CDR3 region has the DNA TGTGCCAGCAGTTTATTTAACAGGGATCAGCCCCAGCATTTT.

V usage is TRBV20-1 and J usage is TRBJ1-5, with D unresolved. V shed 5 bases and J shed 3 bases, with 8 bases lying between them. The germline gives CDR1 DFQATT, CDR2 SNEGSKA (reference sequence). The CDR3 consists of 12 residues. The CDR3 bases are TGCAGTGCTCTCGACGTCAATCAGCCCCAGCATTTT. This sequence encodes CSALDVNQPQHF.